The present T cell receptor (beta chain) was sequenced within a study of cytomegalovirus exposure and HLA in healthy donors (TCRdb year 2017). With respect to the entire study: According to a later analysis, the roughly 120 validation repertoires were produced on the same platform as the roughly 600 repertoires of the first cohort. The study was designed to test whether signatures of past pathogen exposure could be identified by cataloging public T cell receptors. In addition to the first cohort of hundreds of subjects, a separate validation cohort of 120 different subjects was used. To predict cytomegalovirus infection status, the study combined high-throughput TCR immunosequencing, statistical association of individual TCRs with disease status, and machine learning.

Overall results and qualifications from the work: While some public TCRs were present in many individuals, most TCR sequences turned up only very rarely across donors. A later analysis lacked HLA typing for the validation cohort, so it scored co-occurrence in that cohort across all 120 or so repertoires. A few of the identified cytomegalovirus-associated TCR beta chains were confirmed in vitro to be specific for cytomegalovirus antigens. Subsequent analysis determined that TCRs grouped into clusters in the first cohort also showed a tendency toward co-occurrence across the roughly 130 validation repertoires, and roughly 95% of cluster scores exceeded 0. The authors suggested that the approach could potentially be generalized to other disease states and immunological phenotypes. The classifier was reported to diagnose cytomegalovirus status with high specificity and sensitivity in both the original cohort and the validation cohort. In the study, about 150 TCR beta chains were listed as associated with cytomegalovirus.

Separate from the roughly 630-subject first cohort, the validation cohort of around 130 subjects was the group to which the donors belonged. The library was produced with the immunoSEQ multiplex PCR assay. The authors' pipeline ran thus. A statistical classification framework was built for diagnosing cytomegalovirus status from the catalog of TCR beta chain sequences. In TCRdb, the immuneACCESS table is reduced to in-frame sequences with V and J assigned. These tables do not hold every clone; where another copy was compared, an unresolved V gene accounts for under half, and the others remain unexplained. For V, J and clone size, that table is used; D and trimming come from the DNA. The sample profile shows just over 80,000 clones; about 96% of them were found once. Of the sample, about 1.3% is held by the ten largest clones. CDR1 and CDR2 were assigned from the germline V gene as MGHRA and YSYEKL. Spanning cysteine to phenylalanine, the CDR3 consists of 14 amino acids. Of all the DNA, just the CDR3 is kept, 42 bases in frame from base 1. Trimming takes 5 bases from V and 1 base from J, and the germline ends sit 12 bases apart.

As to this clone: Its specific antigen is unknown. One base away there is no much larger clone; base qualities are not given.

Sequenced material: PBMCs. The sequence was obtained from a woman aged 18-29 years in good health and CMV-seronegative. The chain links TRBV4-1 with TRBJ2-7; the D gene is perhaps TRBD2, from 5 matching bases. The CDR3 loop reads CASSVAGKSYEQYF. At the DNA level, the sequence is TGCGCCAGCAGCGTCGCCGGGAAATCCTACGAGCAGTACTTC.